These 20 T cell receptor beta chains were sequenced from one sample in a study of Ad26.COV2.S vaccination and SARS-CoV-2 variants (dated by TCRdb to about 2021). Libraries were prepared through the immunoSEQ multiplex PCR assay. TCRdb provides this immuneACCESS table in a form limited to in-frame rearrangements. Some clones are lacking; in checked studies, under half of them reflect an unresolved V gene, and why the rest are absent is not known. The sample table contains 440,000 or so clones; only one count was recorded for roughly nine tenths of them. The biggest ten clones account for 1.7% of the sample. What the treatment or condition label conveys for this sample: roughly 18 received Ad26.COV2.S at low or high dose, single or two shots; roughly 5 received placebo; per-sample allocation not given. Repertoires of vaccine and placebo recipients were sequenced from samples collected on day 63 after the first injection.

Sequencing was performed on peripheral blood, taken in a trial of Ad26.COV2.S vaccine versus placebo. These receptors all stem from a person aged 18-65 years who received the Ad26.COV2.S COVID-19 vaccine or a placebo.

J is TRBJ1-5 and V is TRBV28; D is unclear. CDR1 MDHEN and CDR2 SYDVKM come from the germline V gene. The length of the CDR3 is 12 residues. V was shortened by 5 bases and J by 6 bases, with 8 bases between the two germline ends. CDR3 nucleotide sequence: TGTGCCAGCAGTCAAGACATTCAGCCCCAGCATTTT. This codes for CASSQDIQPQHF.

V usage is TRBV28 and J usage is TRBJ1-2, with 7 bases lining up with TRBD1. The germline gives CDR1 MDHEN, CDR2 SYDVKM. This CDR3 spans 14 amino acids. Trimming at V came to 6 bases and at J to 4 bases, leaving 8 bases not matched to a gene. CDR3 nucleotide sequence: TGTGCCAGCAGCCTAACAGGGGCGGCCTATGGCTACACCTTC. Protein sequence: CASSLTGAAYGYTF.

This chain joins TRBV10-3 and TRBJ1-2, with 7 bases identical to TRBD1. CDR3 size: 19 residues. With 6 bases clipped from V and 2 bases from J, the junction kept 21 bases outside the gene matches. Germline V gene lookup returns CDR1 ENHRY and CDR2 SYGVKD. The DNA for the CDR3 is TGTGCCATCAGCCATCCGACAGGGTGGGTTGAAGAAGCCAACTATGGCTACACCTTC. The encoded protein is CAISHPTGWVEEANYGYTF.

The V and J genes are TRBV2 and TRBJ1-1; possibly TRBD1 for D (5 bases). From germline, CDR1 is SNHLY and CDR2 FYNNEI. This CDR3 has 13 amino acids. Trimming stripped 6 bases from V and 4 bases from J, with 12 bases between. CDR3 sequence (DNA): TGTGCCAGCAGGACTACAGGCGGCACTGAAGCTTTCTTT. Residues: CASRTTGGTEAFF.

The V gene is TRBV27, the J gene TRBJ2-7; 7 bases fit TRBD2. After removal of 5 bases from V and 6 bases from J, the junction contained 10 bases not matched to a gene. This CDR3 is 14 amino acids long. Germline CDR1 MNHEY, CDR2 SMNVEV (reference sequence). The CDR3 coding sequence is TGTGCCAGCAGTACTGTCGAGCGGGGCGTCGAGCAGTACTTC. This encodes CASSTVERGVEQYF.

This chain's CDR3 is CASSPREGLAGRYNEQFF. In nucleotides, the CDR3 is TGTGCCAGTAGTCCAAGGGAGGGACTAGCGGGCCGATACAATGAGCAGTTCTTC. The chain has TRBV19 and TRBJ2-1; 12 nucleotides agree with TRBD2. The CDR3 is 18 amino acids. The germline V gene encodes CDR1 LNHDA and CDR2 SQIVND (reference sequence). J gave up 4 bases and V 5 bases, and 12 bases lay outside the gene matches.

The J gene is TRBJ2-7, the V gene TRBV19; tentatively, D is TRBD1 (5 bases). Germline V gene sequence: CDR1 LNHDA, CDR2 SQIVND (reference sequence). The CDR3 sequence is 13 residues long. V lost 5 bases and J 5 bases, leaving 13 bases between the germline ends. This chain's CDR3 is CASSRPGHHEQYF. Here the CDR3 DNA reads TGTGCCAGTAGTCGACCCGGACACCACGAGCAGTACTTC.

This sequence joins TRBV27 and TRBJ2-7, with D perhaps matching TRBD1 or TRBD2 (6 bases each). The CDR3 totals 15 residues. Germline assignment: CDR1 MNHEY and CDR2 SMNVEV (reference sequence). Between the trimmed V and J ends, which lost 3 bases and 3 bases, there was a span of 15 bases. This CDR3 reads CASSFGAGHIYEQYF. The CDR3 DNA sequence: TGTGCCAGCAGTTTTGGGGCGGGACACATCTACGAGCAGTACTTC.

This chain joins TRBV4-3 and TRBJ2-3, with 7 bases identical to TRBD2. CDR1 and CDR2 (germline): LGHNA, YSLEER. This CDR3 comprises 16 residues. V shed 1 base, J shed 0 bases, and the junction held 4 bases outside the gene matches. The CDR3 DNA reads TGCGCCAGCAGCCAAGCGGCTAGCGGTAGCACAGATACGCAGTATTTT. Its translation is CASSQAASGSTDTQYF.

The rearrangement joins TRBV9 to TRBJ2-1; 7 bases agree with TRBD1. With V trimmed by 3 bases and J by 0 bases, 3 bases remained unmatched. CDR1 and CDR2 from the germline V gene are SGDLS and YYNGEE. This CDR3 has 15 amino acids. CDR3 DNA: TGTGCCAGCAGCGGGGGACAGAGCTCCTACAATGAGCAGTTCTTC. This codes for CASSGGQSSYNEQFF.

The chain uses TRBV20-1 and TRBJ2-1; no clear D gene. This CDR3 comprises 11 residues. The V gene lost 0 bases and the J gene lost 9 bases, with 6 bases spanning the gap. Germline V gene lookup returns CDR1 DFQATT and CDR2 SNEGSKA (reference sequence). Here the CDR3 reads CSAREPIEQFF. The CDR3, as DNA: TGCAGTGCTAGAGAGCCTATTGAGCAGTTCTTC.

The chain employs TRBV19 and TRBJ1-2; the D gene is possibly TRBD1 (5 bases). Germline values: CDR1 LNHDA, CDR2 SQIVND (reference sequence). Trimming took off 5 bases at V and 3 bases at J, with 31 bases between the two ends. The CDR3 loop spans 20 amino acids. The CDR3: CASSPQAGTPSGALYYGYTF. CDR3 bases: TGTGCCAGTAGTCCCCAAGCCGGGACCCCCAGCGGGGCCCTATACTATGGCTACACCTTC.

The chain is built from TRBV2 and TRBJ1-5; D is unresolved. Trimming cost V 8 bases and J 0 bases, with 14 bases left between them. This CDR3 has 15 amino acids. Germline loops: CDR1 SNHLY, CDR2 FYNNEI. The CDR3 coding sequence is TGTGCCAGCTCGGTCGAGCCTTATAGCAATCAGCCCCAGCATTTT. This translates into CASSVEPYSNQPQHF.

V and J are TRBV4-2 and TRBJ2-7; 16 bases agree with TRBD2. The CDR3 extends over 17 amino acids. V shed 3 bases, J shed 7 bases, and the junction held 9 bases outside the gene matches. Germline V CDR1 and CDR2: LGHNA, YNFKEQ. The CDR3 sequence is CASSQGTSGGAREEQYF. In nucleotides, the CDR3 is TGTGCCAGCAGCCAGGGGACTAGCGGGGGGGCACGGGAGGAGCAGTACTTC.

The V call is TRBV21-1, the J call TRBJ2-2; no DNA check was done on the table's D call, TRBD1. TRBV21-1 is flagged as a pseudogene. The CDR3 loop spans 16 amino acids. This chain's CDR3 is CASSHNQDRFGGELFF. The CDR3 nucleotides are TGTGCCAGCAGCCATAACCAGGACAGGTTCGGCGGGGAGCTGTTTTTT.

The chain joins TRBV19 to TRBJ2-2; 12 nucleotides align to TRBD2. The V gene's germline CDR1 is LNHDA and CDR2 SQIVND (reference sequence). This CDR3 is 18 amino acids long. The V and J ends lost 7 bases and 2 bases, in that order; junction bases with no gene match: 11. CDR3 sequence (DNA): TGTGCCAGTACCCAACTCCGGACTAGCGGGACCAACACCGGGGAGCTGTTTTTT. It translates to CASTQLRTSGTNTGELFF.

Only one count was recorded for this clone. The chain recombines TRBV6-5 with TRBJ1-6, with TRBD1 matching 7 bases. Germline assignment: CDR1 MNHEY and CDR2 SVGAGI. The length of the CDR3 is 16 residues. The trim removed 2 bases at V and 6 bases at J, leaving 7 bases unmatched. CDR3 sequence (DNA): TGTGCCAGCAGTTACCAAAAGGGACAGTTTAATTCACCCCTCCACTTT. Translated: CASSYQKGQFNSPLHF.

Only a few counts were recorded for this clone. The rearrangement links TRBV5-1 to TRBJ2-1; 8 bases map to TRBD1. V gave up 4 bases and J gave up 5 bases; unmatched junction bases: 8. Germline CDR1 and CDR2: SGHRS and YFSETQ. The CDR3 has 15 amino acids. The DNA of the CDR3 is TGCGCCAGCAGCCTGTGGGACAGGACGGACAATGAGCAGTTCTTC. This codes for CASSLWDRTDNEQFF.

Concerning this clone: At the DNA level, this CDR3 is encoded by other sequences in the same sample as well. The J gene is TRBJ2-2, the V gene TRBV9; D perhaps matches TRBD2 (5 bases). With 5 bases removed from V and 6 bases from J, the gap between germline ends came to 8 bases. Germline V gives CDR1 SGDLS, CDR2 YYNGEE. The CDR3 has 12 residues. This CDR3 reads CASSPGSGELFF. Here the CDR3 DNA reads TGTGCCAGCAGTCCGGGATCCGGGGAGCTGTTTTTT.

The CDR3 DNA follows: TGTGCCAGCAGGACCGGGCTAGGGGGGAGCTGGCAGTACTTC. Its translation: CASRTGLGGSWQYF. The J gene is TRBJ2-7, the V gene TRBV28; TRBD1 or TRBD2 may be the D gene (6 bases each). The CDR3 totals 14 residues. Germline V CDR1 and CDR2: MDHEN, SYDVKM. The V end lost 6 bases, the J end lost 9 bases, and 21 bases lay between the germline ends.